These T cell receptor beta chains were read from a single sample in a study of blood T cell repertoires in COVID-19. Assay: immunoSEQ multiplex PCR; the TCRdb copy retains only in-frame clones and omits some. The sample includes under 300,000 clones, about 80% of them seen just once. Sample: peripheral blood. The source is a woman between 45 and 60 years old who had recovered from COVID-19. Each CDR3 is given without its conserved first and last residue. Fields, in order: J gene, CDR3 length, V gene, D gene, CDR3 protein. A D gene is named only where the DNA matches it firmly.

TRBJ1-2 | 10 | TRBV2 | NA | ASQTGYYGYT
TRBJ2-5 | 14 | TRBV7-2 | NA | ASSLFSGSGGETQY
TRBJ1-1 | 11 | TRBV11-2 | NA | ASSLVGRSEAF
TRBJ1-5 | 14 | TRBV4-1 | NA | ASSQVGGVRDQPQH
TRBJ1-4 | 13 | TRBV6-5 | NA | ASSYGQTTNEKLF
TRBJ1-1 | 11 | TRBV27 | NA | ASSLGGSSEAF
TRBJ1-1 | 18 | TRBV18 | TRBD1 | ASSPNSRFGTGGLNTEAF
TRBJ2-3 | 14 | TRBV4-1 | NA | ASSWTVPGLTDTQY
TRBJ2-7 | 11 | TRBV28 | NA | ASSTRHSIEQY
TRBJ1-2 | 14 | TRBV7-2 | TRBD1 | ASSLAGTGVMNGYT
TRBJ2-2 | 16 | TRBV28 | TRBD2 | ASSLLPGTTRNTGELF
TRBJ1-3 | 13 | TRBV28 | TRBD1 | ASSIGGTSGNTIY
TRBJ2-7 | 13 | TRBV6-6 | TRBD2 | ASSVSGTSSYEQY
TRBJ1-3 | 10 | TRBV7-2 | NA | ASSLSGDTIY
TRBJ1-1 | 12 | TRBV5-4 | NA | ASSLVLGSTEAF
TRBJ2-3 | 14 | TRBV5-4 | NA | ASSLRRGQSTDTQY
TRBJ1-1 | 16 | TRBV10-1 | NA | ASNRGLDCHPPGTEAF
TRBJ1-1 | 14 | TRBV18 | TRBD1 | ASSPQLGQGGTEAF
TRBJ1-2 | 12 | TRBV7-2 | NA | ASSLVTGSPGYT
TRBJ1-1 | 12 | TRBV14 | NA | ASSSPGGTTEAF
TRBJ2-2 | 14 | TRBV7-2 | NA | ASSLAIGGRGGELF
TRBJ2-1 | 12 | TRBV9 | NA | ASSVGAANNEQF
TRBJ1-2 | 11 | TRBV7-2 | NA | ASSPDSSGGYT
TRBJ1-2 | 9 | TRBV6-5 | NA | ASSSGYGYT
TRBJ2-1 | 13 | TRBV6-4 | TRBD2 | ASSDSAGGIDEQF
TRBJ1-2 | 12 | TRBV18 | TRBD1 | ASSLSGTDYGYT
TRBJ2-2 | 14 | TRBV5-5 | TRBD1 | ASSLDRGPPTGELF
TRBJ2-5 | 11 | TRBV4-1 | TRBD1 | ASSTTGMETQY
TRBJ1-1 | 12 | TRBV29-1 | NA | SVETDKTNTEAF
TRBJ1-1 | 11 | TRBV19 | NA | ASRDQGKTEAF
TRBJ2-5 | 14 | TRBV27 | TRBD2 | ASSLRGTSGGATQY